A selection of T cell receptor beta chains follows, all from one sample in a study of T cells expressing NK-cell markers. From the 5' RACE reads, TCRdb lists one entry per CDR3 protein and no DNA. The specimen's table records around 180,000 distinct CDR3 sequences. Sequenced: blood T cells: a sorted CD56 or NKG2C T cell subset, CD4+ or CD8+ T cells, or bulk PBMC T cells (not recorded which). Receptors were obtained from a man aged 18-70 years in good health. Each CDR3 is given with its conserved first and last residue. Only some rows state a clone size, as once, few, many or a class for expanded clones.

V gene	clone size	J gene	CDR3 length	CDR3 protein
TRBV15	-	TRBJ2-5	17	CATSRDPLAGGQETQYF
TRBV20-1	-	TRBJ2-7	14	CSAIGGQGPREQYF
TRBV20-1	-	TRBJ1-2	17	CSARLRGQGGVDYGYTF
TRBV2	-	TRBJ2-5	16	CASSEASYRDKETQYF
TRBV6-5	-	TRBJ1-6	18	CASSYSGMGGATNSPLHF
TRBV2	-	TRBJ2-5	13	CASSSGIIETQYF
TRBV30	-	TRBJ1-1	14	CAWDGGYGVAEAFF
TRBV20-1	-	TRBJ2-1	13	CSAAGGPYNEQFF
TRBV5-5	-	TRBJ2-7	15	CASSLVGGRSYEQYF
TRBV11-2	-	TRBJ2-7	15	CASSSNPGQSYEQYF
TRBV27	-	TRBJ1-4	14	CASSLLGGVEKLFF
TRBV11-2	-	TRBJ2-1	17	CASSPTPLESSYNEQFF
TRBV12-3/TRBV12-4	-	TRBJ1-1	13	CASSLALGTEAFF
TRBV6-1	-	TRBJ2-7	15	CASQQGQGAGYEQYF
TRBV6-5	-	TRBJ2-1	15	CASSHGRKGSNEQFF
TRBV5-1	-	TRBJ2-1	15	CASSPKTSTYNEQFF
TRBV2	-	TRBJ2-5	15	CASSGDRGAEETQYF
TRBV20-1	-	TRBJ2-7	15	CSADQFGTFSYEQYF
TRBV14	-	TRBJ2-7	14	CASSQELGSYEQYF
TRBV5-5	-	TRBJ2-7	16	CASSYLEGGTAYEQYF
TRBV7-6	-	TRBJ2-7	13	CASSSAGFYEQYF
TRBV5-6	-	TRBJ2-4	16	CASTLGRTHKLNIQYF
TRBV9	-	TRBJ2-5	15	CASSIWGNTQETQYF
TRBV13	-	TRBJ2-5	14	CASSLASSAETQYF
TRBV7-2	-	TRBJ2-7	15	CASSPFRGGSYEQYF
TRBV5-1	-	TRBJ2-3	16	CASSSQGRGQKDTQYF
TRBV28	-	TRBJ2-5	11	CASSLKETQYF
TRBV6-5	-	TRBJ2-1	13	CASSYNRYNEQFF
TRBV3-1	-	TRBJ2-1	17	CASSQGRALMDPNEQFF
TRBV7-8	-	TRBJ2-3	16	CASSSGGGGWTDTQYF
TRBV29-1	-	TRBJ2-5	15	CSVEGRGEPQETQYF
TRBV7-9	-	TRBJ2-3	16	CASSATDDISTDTQYF
TRBV12-3/TRBV12-4	-	TRBJ1-4	15	CASSPRDRENEKLFF
TRBV7-9	-	TRBJ2-5	16	CASSELAGVQQETQYF
TRBV6-4	-	TRBJ1-2	14	CASSESEEAGGYTF
TRBV6-1	-	TRBJ2-1	12	CASRTGLLFPFF
TRBV11-2	-	TRBJ2-7	15	CASSLELAGGHEQYF
TRBV7-9	-	TRBJ2-1	15	CASSGTGGGNNEQFF
TRBV3-1	-	TRBJ1-3	15	CASSQALYSGNTIYF
TRBV7-9	-	TRBJ2-7	15	CASSLQTGVVYEQYF
TRBV19	-	TRBJ1-4	14	CASSTRDGNEKLFF
TRBV5-6	-	TRBJ2-5	20	CASSGEDIGTGGLGLETQYF
TRBV6-1	-	TRBJ2-7	16	CASSAPVGDGSYEQYF
TRBV7-6	-	TRBJ1-4	15	CASGRSSNRDEKLFF
TRBV13	-	TRBJ2-7	14	CASSREGEGYEQYF
TRBV27	medium-sized	TRBJ2-7	11	CASSLGYEQYF
TRBV27	-	TRBJ2-7	14	CASSFTRVINEQYF
TRBV19	-	TRBJ2-2	15	CASRAGGKNTGELFF
TRBV12-3/TRBV12-4	-	TRBJ2-6	18	CASSFGVSEAPGANVLTF
TRBV28	-	TRBJ2-7	14	CASSLVRQVSEQYF
TRBV28	-	TRBJ2-5	14	CASSRDRMPETQYF
TRBV11-3	-	TRBJ1-1	14	CASSLGGASTEAFF
TRBV4-1	-	TRBJ1-1	13	CASSPTVNTEAFF